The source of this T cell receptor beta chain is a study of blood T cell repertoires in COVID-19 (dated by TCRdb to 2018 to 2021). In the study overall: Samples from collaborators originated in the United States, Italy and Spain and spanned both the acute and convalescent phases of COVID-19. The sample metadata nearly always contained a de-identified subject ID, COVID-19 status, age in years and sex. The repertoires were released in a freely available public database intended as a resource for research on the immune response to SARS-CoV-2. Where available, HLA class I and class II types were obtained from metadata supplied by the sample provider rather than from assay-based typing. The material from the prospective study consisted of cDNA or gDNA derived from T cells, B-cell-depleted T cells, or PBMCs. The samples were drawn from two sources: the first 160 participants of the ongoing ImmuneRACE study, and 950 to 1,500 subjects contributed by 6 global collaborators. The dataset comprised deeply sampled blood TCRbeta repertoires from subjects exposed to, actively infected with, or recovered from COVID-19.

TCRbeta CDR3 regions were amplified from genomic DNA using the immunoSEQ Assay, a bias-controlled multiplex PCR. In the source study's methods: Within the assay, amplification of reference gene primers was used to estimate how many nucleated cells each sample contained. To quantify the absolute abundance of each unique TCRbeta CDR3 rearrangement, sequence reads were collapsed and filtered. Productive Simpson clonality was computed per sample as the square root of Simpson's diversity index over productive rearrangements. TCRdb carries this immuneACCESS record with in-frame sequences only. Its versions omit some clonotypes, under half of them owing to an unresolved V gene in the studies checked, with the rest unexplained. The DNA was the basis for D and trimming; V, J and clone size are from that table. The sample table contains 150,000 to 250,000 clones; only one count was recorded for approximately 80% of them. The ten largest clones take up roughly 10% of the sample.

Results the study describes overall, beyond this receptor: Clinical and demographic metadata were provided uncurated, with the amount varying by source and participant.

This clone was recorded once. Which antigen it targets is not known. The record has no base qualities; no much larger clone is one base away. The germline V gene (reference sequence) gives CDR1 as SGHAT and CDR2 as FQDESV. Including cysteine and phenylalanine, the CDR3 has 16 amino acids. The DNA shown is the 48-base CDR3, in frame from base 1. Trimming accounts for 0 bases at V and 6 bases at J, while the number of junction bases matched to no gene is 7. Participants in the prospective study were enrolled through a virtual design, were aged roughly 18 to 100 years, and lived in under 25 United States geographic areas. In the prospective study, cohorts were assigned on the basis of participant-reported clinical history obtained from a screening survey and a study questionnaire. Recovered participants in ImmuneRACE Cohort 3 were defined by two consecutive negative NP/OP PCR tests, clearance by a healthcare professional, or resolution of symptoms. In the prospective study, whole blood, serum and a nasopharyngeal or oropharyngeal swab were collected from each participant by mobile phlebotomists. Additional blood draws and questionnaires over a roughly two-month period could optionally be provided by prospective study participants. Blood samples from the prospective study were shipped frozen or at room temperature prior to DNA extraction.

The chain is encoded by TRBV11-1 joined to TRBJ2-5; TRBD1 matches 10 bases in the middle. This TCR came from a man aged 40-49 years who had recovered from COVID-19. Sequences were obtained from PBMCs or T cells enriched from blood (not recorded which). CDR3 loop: CASSLARDRGEKTQYF. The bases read TGTGCCAGCAGCTTAGCGAGGGACAGGGGCGAAAAGACCCAGTACTTC.